A single sample is the source of the 14 T cell receptor beta chains below, sequenced in a study of blood T cell repertoires in COVID-19. Profiling relied on immunoSEQ multiplex PCR, and the TCRdb table lists in-frame clones only, not all of them. The profile shows approximately 150,000 clones, 80% to 90% of them singletons. The sequenced sample was peripheral blood. Receptors originate from a human donor with acute or convalescent COVID-19. The donor label of this sample is uncertain.

The V gene is TRBV7-2, the J gene TRBJ1-1; TRBD1 is a possible D gene (6 bases). This CDR3 contains 16 residues. Per the germline V gene, CDR1 is SGHTA and CDR2 is FQGNSA. V dropped 2 bases and J dropped 3 bases, with 16 bases sitting between them. The CDR3 is CASSLYSGGAYTEAFF. CDR3 DNA sequence: TGTGCCAGCAGCTTATATAGTGGGGGCGCCTACACTGAAGCTTTCTTT. The full variable domain, with the rest looked up from reference TRBV7-2 and TRBJ1-1, is GAGVSQSPSNKVTEKGKDVELRCDPISGHTALYWYRQSLGQGLEFLIYFQGNSAPDKSGLPSDRFSAERTGGSVSTLTIQRTQQEDSAVYLCASSLYSGGAYTEAFFGQGTRLTVV.

This clone turned up a few times. The rearrangement uses TRBV29-1 and TRBJ2-2, with TRBD2 matching over 12 bases. The CDR3 runs 17 residues. V dropped 3 bases and J dropped 3; count of bases not matched to a gene: 8. Germline V gives CDR1 SQVTM, CDR2 ANQGSEA. The CDR3 loop is CSVEASGRAGYTGELFF. CDR3 sequence (DNA): TGCAGCGTTGAGGCTAGCGGGAGGGCCGGATACACCGGGGAGCTGTTTTTT.

In this sample, this clone turned up a few times. The rearrangement joins TRBV24-1 to TRBJ2-2; D is ambiguous. V gave up 6 bases and J gave up 0 bases, with 10 bases separating them. Germline values: CDR1 KGHDR, CDR2 SFDVKD. CDR3 length equals 15 residues. The CDR3 nucleotides are TGTGCCACCAGTTCCGAACAAACGAACACCGGGGAGCTGTTTTTT. This sequence encodes CATSSEQTNTGELFF.

CDR3 region: CASSQAQGYYNEQFF. CDR3 nucleotides: TGTGCCAGCAGCCAAGCGCAGGGATACTACAATGAGCAGTTCTTC. V and J are TRBV14 and TRBJ2-1; D is possibly TRBD1 (5 bases). With 1 base removed from V and 3 bases from J, the gap between germline ends came to 10 bases. This CDR3 contains 15 residues. In germline, CDR1 is SGHDN, CDR2 FVKESK.

This sequence joins TRBV28 and TRBJ1-2, with a possible D match to TRBD1 (5 bases). CDR1 MDHEN and CDR2 SYDVKM come from the germline V gene. Trimming cost V 4 bases and J 4 bases, with 10 bases left between them. There are 13 residues in the CDR3. CDR3 coding DNA: TGTGCCAGCAGTTCAGGGTTTATCTATGGCTACACCTTC. Amino acids: CASSSGFIYGYTF.

CDR3 bases: TGTGCCAGCAGCGGAGGGCGGCTCCGCGAGCAGTACTTC. Protein: CASSGGRLREQYF. The V and J genes are TRBV2 and TRBJ2-7, with D tentatively TRBD2 (6 bases). V lost 6 bases to trimming and J lost 6 bases, with 15 bases between them. The CDR3 runs to 13 residues. CDR1 SNHLY and CDR2 FYNNEI come from the germline V gene.

The chain joins TRBV20-1 to TRBJ2-1, with 7 positions matching TRBD2. This CDR3 has 15 amino acids. Germline CDR1 is DFQATT and CDR2 is SNEGSKA (reference sequence). The junction had 6 bases not matched to a gene; V was cut back by 3 bases and J by 1 base. The CDR3 nucleotides are TGCAGTGCTAGTCCGCCTAGCGGTTCCTACAATGAGCAGTTCTTC. Translated: CSASPPSGSYNEQFF.

This chain joins TRBV12-3 or TRBV12-4 and TRBJ1-4; 7 nucleotides agree with TRBD1. The CDR3 is 13 amino acids. Trimming removed 8 bases from V and 3 bases from J; junction bases left unmatched: 3. The CDR3 region has the DNA TGTGCCAGCCAGGGACAGTCTAATGAAAAACTGTTTTTT. As protein: CASQGQSNEKLFF.

The chain has TRBV6-6 and TRBJ2-5; TRBD1 aligns across 7 bases. The CDR3 has 13 amino acids. Germline loops: CDR1 MNHNY, CDR2 SVGAGI (reference sequence). V gave up 5 bases and J gave up 3 bases; unmatched junction bases: 3. For the CDR3, the DNA is TGTGCCAGCAGTCGAGGGACAGAAGAGACCCAGTACTTC. Translated: CASSRGTEETQYF.

This chain joins TRBV5-1 and TRBJ2-5, with 7 bases identical to TRBD1. The CDR3 consists of 16 residues. After removal of 0 bases from V and 2 bases from J, the junction contained 7 bases not matched to a gene. Germline V gene lookup returns CDR1 SGHRS and CDR2 YFSETQ. The CDR3 nucleotides are TGCGCCAGCAGCTTGGCAAGGACAGGCATGCAAGAGACCCAGTACTTC. This codes for CASSLARTGMQETQYF.

This clone occurred a few times. V is TRBV9 and J is TRBJ2-1, with 8 bases fitting TRBD2. The CDR3 sequence is 14 residues long. Trimming cost V 0 bases and J 8 bases; bases outside gene matches: 4. Per germline, CDR1 SGDLS and CDR2 YYNGEE. The CDR3 DNA follows: TGTGCCAGCAGCGTAGCTGGGGGACTAGATGAGCAGTTCTTC. Encoded protein: CASSVAGGLDEQFF. Filled out from reference TRBV9 and TRBJ2-1, the complete variable domain reads DSGVTQTPKHLITATGQRVTLRCSPRSGDLSVYWYQQSLDQGLQFLIQYYNGEERAKGNILERFSAQQFPDLHSELNLSSLELGDSALYFCASSVAGGLDEQFFGPGTRLTVL.

This clone was detected once. V gene TRBV29-1 combines with J gene TRBJ1-1, with D perhaps TRBD1 (6 bases). Per the germline V gene, CDR1 is SQVTM and CDR2 is ANQGSEA. The CDR3 has 13 amino acids. Trimming shortened V by 6 bases and J by 1 base, and 12 bases separated the two germline ends. The CDR3 loop reads CSVGGQKNTEAFF. The CDR3 coding sequence is TGCAGCGTCGGAGGACAGAAGAACACTGAAGCTTTCTTT.

The chain uses TRBV2 and TRBJ2-3; D remains ambiguous. The CDR3 loop spans 14 amino acids. The germline V gene encodes CDR1 SNHLY and CDR2 FYNNEI. Trimming shortened V by 5 bases and J by 7 bases, and 16 bases separated the two germline ends. The CDR3 DNA reads TGTGCCAGCAGTAAAGGCCTTGGCGGAAATACGCAGTATTTT. Its protein is CASSKGLGGNTQYF.

This clone was seen only once. The chain has TRBV7-2 and TRBJ2-2; TRBD2 matches 8 bases. Germline CDR1 reads SGHTA; CDR2 reads FQGNSA. The ends lost 5 bases at V and 5 bases at J; junction bases unmatched: 10. The CDR3 is 16 amino acids. CDR3 in amino acids: CASSPAQRGYTGELFF. The DNA for the CDR3 is TGTGCCAGCAGCCCTGCCCAGCGGGGGTATACCGGGGAGCTGTTTTTT. The full variable domain, in which reference TRBV7-2 and TRBJ2-2 provide the parts outside the CDR3, is GAGVSQSPSNKVTEKGKDVELRCDPISGHTALYWYRQSLGQGLEFLIYFQGNSAPDKSGLPSDRFSAERTGGSVSTLTIQRTQQEDSAVYLCASSPAQRGYTGELFFGEGSRLTVL.